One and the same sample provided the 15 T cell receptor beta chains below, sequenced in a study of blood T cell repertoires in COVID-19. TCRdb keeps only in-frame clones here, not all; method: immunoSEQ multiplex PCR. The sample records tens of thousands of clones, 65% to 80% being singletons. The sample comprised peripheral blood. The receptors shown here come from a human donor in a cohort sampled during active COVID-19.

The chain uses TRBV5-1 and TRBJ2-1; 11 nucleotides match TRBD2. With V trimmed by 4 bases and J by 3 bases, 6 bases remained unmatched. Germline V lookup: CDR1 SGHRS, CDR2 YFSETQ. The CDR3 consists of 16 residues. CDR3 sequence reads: CASSGGLAGDYNEQFF. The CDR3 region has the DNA TGCGCCAGCAGCGGTGGACTAGCGGGCGACTACAATGAGCAGTTCTTC.

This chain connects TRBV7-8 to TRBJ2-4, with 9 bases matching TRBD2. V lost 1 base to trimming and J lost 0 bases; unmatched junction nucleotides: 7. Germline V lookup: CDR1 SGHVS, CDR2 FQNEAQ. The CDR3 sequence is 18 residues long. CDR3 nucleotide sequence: TGTGCCAGCAGCTTAGGTCGGCTAGCGGGAATAGCCAAAAACATTCAGTACTTC. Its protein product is CASSLGRLAGIAKNIQYF.

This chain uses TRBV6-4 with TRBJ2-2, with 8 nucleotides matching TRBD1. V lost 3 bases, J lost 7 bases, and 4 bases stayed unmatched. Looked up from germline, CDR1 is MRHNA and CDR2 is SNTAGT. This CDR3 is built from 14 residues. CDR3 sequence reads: CASSEQGANGELFF. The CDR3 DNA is TGTGCCAGCAGTGAGCAGGGGGCGAACGGGGAGCTGTTTTTT.

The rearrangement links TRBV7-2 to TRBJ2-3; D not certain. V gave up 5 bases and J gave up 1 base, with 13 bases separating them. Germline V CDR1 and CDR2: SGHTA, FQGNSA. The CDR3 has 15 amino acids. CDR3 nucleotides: TGTGCCAGCAGCCCAAGCAGCGCGCGCACAGATACGCAGTATTTT. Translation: CASSPSSARTDTQYF.

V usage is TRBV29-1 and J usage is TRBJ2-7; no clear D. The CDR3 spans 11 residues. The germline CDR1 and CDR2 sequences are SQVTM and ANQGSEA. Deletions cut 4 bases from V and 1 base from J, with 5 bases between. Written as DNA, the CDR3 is TGCAGCGTTGCAATGTCCTACGAGCAGTACTTC. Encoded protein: CSVAMSYEQYF.

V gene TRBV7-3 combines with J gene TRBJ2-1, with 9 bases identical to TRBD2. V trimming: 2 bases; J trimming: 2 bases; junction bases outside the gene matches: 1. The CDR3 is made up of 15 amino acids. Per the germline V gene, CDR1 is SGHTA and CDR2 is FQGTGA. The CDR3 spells CASSLSSGTYNEQFF. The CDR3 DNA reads TGTGCCAGCAGCTTATCTAGCGGGACCTACAATGAGCAGTTCTTC.

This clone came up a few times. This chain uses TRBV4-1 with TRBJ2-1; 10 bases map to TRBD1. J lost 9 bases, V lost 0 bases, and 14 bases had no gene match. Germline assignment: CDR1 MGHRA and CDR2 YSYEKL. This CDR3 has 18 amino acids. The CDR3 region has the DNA TGCGCCAGCAGCCAAGATCGAGGGCTCAGGACAGGGGGAGGTGAGCAGTTCTTC. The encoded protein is CASSQDRGLRTGGGEQFF.

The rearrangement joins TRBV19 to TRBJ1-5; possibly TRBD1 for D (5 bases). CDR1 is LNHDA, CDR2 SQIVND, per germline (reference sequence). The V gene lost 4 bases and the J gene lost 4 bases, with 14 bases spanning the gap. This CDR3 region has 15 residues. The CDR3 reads CASSKAGLTNQPQHF. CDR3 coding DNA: TGTGCCAGTAGTAAAGCAGGGTTGACAAATCAGCCCCAGCATTTT.

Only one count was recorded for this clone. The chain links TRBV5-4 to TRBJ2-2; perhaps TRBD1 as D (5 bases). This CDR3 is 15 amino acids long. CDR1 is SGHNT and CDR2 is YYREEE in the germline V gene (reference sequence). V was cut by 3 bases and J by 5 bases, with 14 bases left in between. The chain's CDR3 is CASSSAGRQTGELFF. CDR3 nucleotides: TGTGCCAGCAGCTCCGCAGGCCGACAGACCGGGGAGCTGTTTTTT.

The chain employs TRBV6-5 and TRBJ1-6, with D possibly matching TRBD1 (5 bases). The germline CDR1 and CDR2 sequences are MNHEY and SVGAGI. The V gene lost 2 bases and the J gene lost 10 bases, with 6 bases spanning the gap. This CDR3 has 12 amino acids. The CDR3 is CASSYRGSPLHF. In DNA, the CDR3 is TGTGCCAGCAGTTACCGGGGGTCACCCCTCCACTTT.

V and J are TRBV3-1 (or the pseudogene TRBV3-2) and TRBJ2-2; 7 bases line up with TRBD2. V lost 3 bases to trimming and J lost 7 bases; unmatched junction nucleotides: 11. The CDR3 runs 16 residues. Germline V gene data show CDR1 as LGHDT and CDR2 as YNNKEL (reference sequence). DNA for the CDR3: TGTGCCAGCAGCCAGGCCGGGCGGGGGAGCCACGGGGAGCTGTTTTTT. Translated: CASSQAGRGSHGELFF.

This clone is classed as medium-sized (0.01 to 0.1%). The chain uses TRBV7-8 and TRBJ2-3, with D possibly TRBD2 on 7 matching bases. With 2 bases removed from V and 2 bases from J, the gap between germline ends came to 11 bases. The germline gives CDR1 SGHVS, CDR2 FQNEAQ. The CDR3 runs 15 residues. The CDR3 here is CASSLYGGPTDTQYF. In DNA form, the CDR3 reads TGTGCCAGCAGCTTATACGGGGGGCCCACAGATACGCAGTATTTT. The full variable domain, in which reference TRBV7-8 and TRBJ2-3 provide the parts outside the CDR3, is GAGVSQSPRYKVAKRGQDVALRCDPISGHVSLFWYQQALGQGPEFLTYFQNEAQLDKSGLPSDRFFAERPEGSVSTLKIQRTQQEDSAVYLCASSLYGGPTDTQYFGPGTRLTVL.

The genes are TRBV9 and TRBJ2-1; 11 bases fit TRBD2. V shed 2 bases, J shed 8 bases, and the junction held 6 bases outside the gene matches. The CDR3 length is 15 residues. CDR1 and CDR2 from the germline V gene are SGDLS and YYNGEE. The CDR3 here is CASSVTSGVMDEQFF. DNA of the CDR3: TGTGCCAGCAGCGTGACTAGCGGGGTTATGGATGAGCAGTTCTTC.

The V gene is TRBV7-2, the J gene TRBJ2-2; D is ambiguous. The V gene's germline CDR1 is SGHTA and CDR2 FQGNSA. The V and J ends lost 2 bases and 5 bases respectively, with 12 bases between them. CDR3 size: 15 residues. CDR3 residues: CASSLMRFNTGELFF. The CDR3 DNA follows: TGTGCCAGCAGCTTAATGCGATTTAATACCGGGGAGCTGTTTTTT.

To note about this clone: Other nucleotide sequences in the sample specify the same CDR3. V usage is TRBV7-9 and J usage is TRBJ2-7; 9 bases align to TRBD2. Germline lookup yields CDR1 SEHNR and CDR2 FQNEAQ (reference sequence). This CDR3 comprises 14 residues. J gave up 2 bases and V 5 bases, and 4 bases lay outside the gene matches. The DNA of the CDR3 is TGTGCCAGCAGCCTTAGCGGGGGCCCCTACGAGCAGTACTTC. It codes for CASSLSGGPYEQYF.